Only one count was recorded for the clone carrying this T cell receptor beta chain. The entry originates in a study of blood T cell repertoires in COVID-19. Study-wide background: Sites in the United States, Italy and Spain provided acute and convalescent COVID-19 samples.

The V end lost 1 base, the J end lost 8 bases, and 15 bases lay between the germline ends. The germline V gene encodes CDR1 SGHAT and CDR2 FQNNGV. The CDR3 loop spans 15 amino acids. TCRdb's table, derived via immunoSEQ multiplex PCR, lists solely in-frame clones and lacks some. The sample lists about 430,000 clones; about 88% were seen once. The clonotype originates from a woman aged 18 to 35 who had been exposed to COVID-19. The genes are TRBV11-2 and TRBJ1-5, with a possible D match to TRBD1 (5 bases). Sequencing was done on a sample of PBMCs or T cells enriched from blood (not recorded which). As DNA, the CDR3 is TGTGCCAGCAGCTTAGGTTGGGGCGATAGGGAGCCCCAGCATTTT. Its protein is CASSLGWGDREPQHF.